Listed below are T cell receptor beta chains from one sample, sequenced in a study of shared T cell receptors in the human thymus. Repertoires were generated with immunoSEQ multiplex PCR, while TCRdb's copy carries only in-frame clones and drops some. The profile shows about 660,000 clones, around 87% of them singletons. The same sample was also studied in work on human thymus T cells.

The specimen was thymocytes. All receptors derive from a boy in the first two years of life with a congenital heart defect. Each CDR3 is given with its conserved first and last residue. D genes are given only for firm matches. Some rows have no size entry. The others give once, few or many, or a class for an expanded clone.

CDR3 protein,CDR3 DNA,V gene,D gene,CDR3 length,clone size,J gene
CASSVGAGGTEAFF,TGTGCCAGCAGTGTGGGGGCAGGTGGCACTGAAGCTTTCTTT,TRBV28,.,14,.,TRBJ1-1
CASKERQSSGANVLTF,TGTGCCAGCAAGGAGCGGCAATCGTCTGGGGCCAACGTCCTGACTTTC,TRBV7-4,.,16,few,TRBJ2-6
CASSQDSRVLSAMNTEAFF,TGCGCCAGCAGCCAAGACAGCAGGGTCTTATCTGCTATGAACACTGAAGCTTTCTTT,TRBV4-1,.,19,.,TRBJ1-1
CASSLGQGYGYTF,TGTGCCAGCAGTTTGGGACAAGGCTACGGCTACACCTTC,TRBV27,.,13,.,TRBJ1-2
CASSVAVQGKRDGYTF,TGTGCCAGCAGCGTAGCTGTCCAGGGGAAAAGGGATGGCTACACCTTC,TRBV9,.,16,.,TRBJ1-2
CASSQGFRPGLLYEQYF,TGTGCCAGCAGCCAAGGTTTTAGGCCCGGACTCCTCTACGAGCAGTACTTC,TRBV14,.,17,.,TRBJ2-7
CASSERLAAPSYEQYF,TGTGCCAGCAGTGAACGACTAGCGGCCCCCTCCTACGAGCAGTACTTC,TRBV6-1,TRBD2,16,.,TRBJ2-7
CASSYVPGTGGEKLFF,TGTGCCAGCAGTTACGTCCCCGGGACAGGGGGTGAAAAACTGTTTTTT,TRBV6-5,TRBD1,16,.,TRBJ1-4
CASSQGGSAQVNTEAFF,TGCGCCAGCAGCCAAGGGGGATCCGCACAGGTGAACACTGAAGCTTTCTTT,TRBV4-1,.,17,once,TRBJ1-1
CASSARQLISPLHF,TGTGCCAGCAGCGCCCGACAGTTAATTTCACCCCTCCACTTT,TRBV7-3,.,14,.,TRBJ1-6
CASSQDAAGRPYNEQFF,TGCGCCAGCAGCCAAGATGCGGCGGGTCGACCCTACAATGAGCAGTTCTTC,TRBV4-1,.,17,.,TRBJ2-1
CATSRVNALTGYTGELFF,TGTGCCACCAGCAGAGTTAATGCACTGACAGGCTACACCGGGGAGCTGTTTTTT,TRBV15,.,18,.,TRBJ2-2
CASSNSDRLYEQYF,TGTGCCAGCAGCAACTCCGATAGACTCTACGAGCAGTACTTC,TRBV5-5,.,14,.,TRBJ2-7
CASTVTWPAAADTQYF,TGTGCCAGCACAGTAACCTGGCCGGCGGCTGCAGATACGCAGTATTTT,TRBV28,.,16,once,TRBJ2-3
CASSPFSGNNEQFF,TGCGCCAGCTCACCGTTTAGCGGAAACAATGAGCAGTTCTTC,TRBV10-1,.,14,.,TRBJ2-1
CASEQGLDTEAFF,TGTGCCAGCGAGCAGGGGCTTGACACTGAAGCTTTCTTT,TRBV28,.,13,.,TRBJ1-1
CATSRDLVDSSFYGYTF,TGTGCCACCAGCAGAGATCTTGTTGACAGTTCCTTCTATGGCTACACCTTC,TRBV15,.,17,.,TRBJ1-2
CASSLGWGAGELFF,TGTGCCAGCAGCTTAGGATGGGGGGCCGGGGAGCTGTTTTTT,TRBV11-2,.,14,.,TRBJ2-2
CASSSGFSSSYNSPLHF,TGTGCCAGCAGTTCAGGGTTCTCGAGCTCCTATAATTCACCCCTCCACTTT,TRBV7-3,.,17,.,TRBJ1-6
CASSYLDSQNTEAFF,TGTGCCAGCAGCTACCTAGACAGCCAGAACACTGAAGCTTTCTTT,TRBV5-4,.,15,.,TRBJ1-1
CASSPGTSGTVYEQYF,TGTGCCAGCAGTCCGGGGACTAGCGGGACCGTTTACGAGCAGTACTTC,TRBV27,TRBD2,16,.,TRBJ2-7
CASSIGVAGYNEQFF,TGTGCCAGTAGTATAGGGGTAGCGGGGTACAATGAGCAGTTCTTC,TRBV19,TRBD2,15,.,TRBJ2-1
CASSRDYLSDTQYF,TGTGCCAGCAGCCGGGACTACTTGTCTGATACGCAGTATTTT,TRBV9,TRBD2,14,.,TRBJ2-3
CASSSRPQREQYF,TGTGCCAGCAGTTCCCGACCCCAGAGGGAGCAGTACTTC,TRBV28,.,13,.,TRBJ2-7
CASSDSLNQPQHF,TGTGCCAGCAGTGATTCGCTAAATCAGCCCCAGCATTTT,TRBV6-1,.,13,once,TRBJ1-5
CASGLVPGQGANTGELFF,TGTGCTAGTGGTTTGGTACCGGGACAGGGGGCGAACACCGGGGAGCTGTTTTTT,TRBV12-5,TRBD1,18,.,TRBJ2-2
CASSPRGREGYSYNEQFF,TGTGCCAGCAGCCCGCGGGGGCGGGAGGGATACTCCTACAATGAGCAGTTCTTC,TRBV7-6,TRBD2,18,.,TRBJ2-1
CASSQVLRTSGGQETQYF,TGCGCCAGCAGCCAAGTCCTGAGGACTAGCGGGGGCCAAGAGACCCAGTACTTC,TRBV4-3,TRBD2,18,.,TRBJ2-5
CASTHDSLGLVGGYTF,TGTGCCAGCACCCACGACTCCCTGGGGCTAGTAGGCGGCTACACCTTC,TRBV28,.,16,.,TRBJ1-2
CASSQEGANTEAFF,TGTGCCAGCAGCCAAGAGGGGGCGAACACTGAAGCTTTCTTT,TRBV4-2,.,14,.,TRBJ1-1
CASSLTSGTTQETQYF,TGCGCCAGCAGTTTAACTTCCGGGACTACCCAAGAGACCCAGTACTTC,TRBV10-2,TRBD2,16,.,TRBJ2-5
CASRPTGTLHSNEKLFF,TGTGCCAGCAGGCCTACCGGGACACTACATAGTAATGAAAAACTGTTTTTT,TRBV7-9,.,17,few,TRBJ1-4
CASSLGLREQYF,TGTGCCAGCAGTTTAGGGCTCCGCGAGCAGTACTTC,TRBV28,.,12,.,TRBJ2-7
CASSHPPLAGANRDTQYF,TGTGCCAGCAGCCATCCCCCGCTAGCGGGCGCAAATAGGGATACGCAGTATTTT,TRBV7-6,TRBD2,18,.,TRBJ2-3
CASSEAGEMYLDEQYF,TGTGCCAGCAGTGAAGCAGGGGAAATGTACCTGGACGAGCAGTACTTC,TRBV25-1,.,16,.,TRBJ2-7
CASSLVYETQYF,TGTGCCAGCAGCTTGGTCTATGAGACCCAGTACTTC,TRBV5-4,.,12,.,TRBJ2-5